These 27 T cell receptor beta chains originate from one sample sequenced in a study of siplizumab effects on memory and regulatory T cells (dated by TCRdb to between 2019 and 2020). Library method: the immunoSEQ multiplex PCR assay. Sourced from immuneACCESS, this table was stored by TCRdb with only in-frame sequences that have V and J called. A share of the clones is absent; for the studies checked, an unresolved V gene accounts for under half, and the remainder has no known explanation. For this sample the table gives around 110,000 clones, of which about 94% were detected only once. Roughly 1.7% of the sample comes from the top ten. Input material: non-Treg CD4+ T cells sorted from blood. The sample's cell subset or site, from its label and the paper: FACS-sorted unstimulated CD4+ non-regulatory T cells. These receptors all stem from a human donor in good health.

The V and J genes are TRBV5-6 and TRBJ2-4; 9 bases map to TRBD1. With 0 bases clipped from V and 7 bases from J, the junction kept 2 bases outside the gene matches. The CDR3 runs to 14 residues. CDR1 is SGHDT, CDR2 YYEEEE, per germline. CDR3 nucleotide sequence: TGTGCCAGCAGCTTGGACACAGGGGGCAACATTCAGTACTTC. This sequence encodes CASSLDTGGNIQYF. Full variable domain (remainder filled in from reference TRBV5-6 and TRBJ2-4): DAGVTQSPTHLIKTRGQQVTLRCSPKSGHDTVSWYQQALGQGPQFIFQYYEEEERQRGNFPDRFSGHQFPNYSSELNVNALLLGDSALYLCASSLDTGGNIQYFGAGTRLSVL.

This chain connects TRBV7-3 to TRBJ1-2, with 9 bases aligning to TRBD1. V was pared by 5 bases and J by 6 bases, with 4 bases of the junction left unmatched. CDR1 is SGHTA, CDR2 FQGTGA, per germline. The CDR3 is 13 amino acids. Written as DNA, the CDR3 is TGTGCCAGCAGCGTTGGGACAGGGCATGGCTACACCTTC. It is translated as CASSVGTGHGYTF.

Concerning this clone itself: Other DNA sequences in this sample translate to the same CDR3. This sequence joins TRBV7-3 and TRBJ1-3; D remains ambiguous. The germline V gene has CDR1 SGHTA and CDR2 FQGTGA. This CDR3 has 16 residues. V lost 5 bases and J lost 3, with 17 bases in between. The CDR3 DNA reads TGTGCCAGCAGCCCCCAATCCAGACCTGGTGGAAACACCATATATTTT. Its translation: CASSPQSRPGGNTIYF.

A word on this clone: The junction departs from germline at one end; a sequencing error may be responsible. This chain links TRBV7-7 with TRBJ2-5; 8 bases match TRBD2. The length of the CDR3 is 16 residues. Per germline, CDR1 SSHAT and CDR2 FNYEAQ (reference sequence). CDR3 region: CASSPAGGGIRQTQYF. In DNA form, the CDR3 reads TGTGCTAGCAGCCCGGCCGGGGGGGGTATCCGGCAGACCCAGTACTTC.

This chain links TRBV6-1 with TRBJ1-5; TRBD1 aligns across 9 bases. Germline V lookup: CDR1 MNHNS, CDR2 SASEGT. J lost 6 bases, V lost 4 bases, and 16 bases had no gene match. The CDR3 is 18 amino acids. The CDR3 is CASSGIPRRDRVAQPQHF. The CDR3 DNA follows: TGTGCCAGCAGTGGCATCCCTAGAAGGGACAGGGTAGCTCAGCCCCAGCATTTT.

V gene TRBV19 combines with J gene TRBJ1-2; 7 bases are a match to TRBD1. The germline V gene has CDR1 LNHDA and CDR2 SQIVND (reference sequence). The length of the CDR3 is 11 residues. V gave up 11 bases and J gave up 8 bases; unmatched junction bases: 8. The CDR3 coding sequence is TGTGCCCCCAGGGGGGCGCAGGGCTACACCTTC. Encoded protein: CAPRGAQGYTF.

The chain joins TRBV6-5 to TRBJ2-7, with 9 bases fitting TRBD1. The germline V gene encodes CDR1 MNHEY and CDR2 SVGAGI. The V segment lost 6 bases and the J segment 5 bases; nucleotides outside the gene matches: 11. CDR3 size: 15 residues. The CDR3 nucleotides read TGTGCCAGCAGACTGGGACAGGGCGTCATCGACGAGCAGTACTTC. Encoded protein: CASRLGQGVIDEQYF.

The chain joins TRBV27 to TRBJ1-2, with D perhaps matching TRBD1 (5 bases). CDR1 is MNHEY, CDR2 SMNVEV, per germline (reference sequence). The CDR3 is made up of 18 amino acids. V dropped 5 bases and J dropped 0 bases, with 22 bases sitting between them. CDR3 sequence (DNA): TGTGCCAGCAGTCCCAGGGTGGCCCCCAAGGGAGCTAACTATGGCTACACCTTC. Amino acid sequence: CASSPRVAPKGANYGYTF.

The chain has TRBV7-2 and TRBJ1-3; D gene ambiguous. This CDR3 spans 17 amino acids. Trimming cost V 1 base and J 3 bases, with 16 bases left between them. Germline V gene lookup returns CDR1 SGHTA and CDR2 FQGNSA. The CDR3 region has the DNA TGTGCCAGCAGCTTAGTAAGGGTCTCTGAGGGTGGAAACACCATATATTTT. Translating it yields CASSLVRVSEGGNTIYF. The full variable domain, its missing parts supplied by reference TRBV7-2 and TRBJ1-3, is GAGVSQSPSNKVTEKGKDVELRCDPISGHTALYWYRQSLGQGLEFLIYFQGNSAPDKSGLPSDRFSAERTGGSVSTLTIQRTQQEDSAVYLCASSLVRVSEGGNTIYFGEGSWLTVV.

The chain has TRBV5-8 and TRBJ2-3; 12 bases map to TRBD2. Trimming took 0 bases from V and 2 from J; bases not matched to a gene: 1. The CDR3 is 16 residues long. The germline CDR1 and CDR2 sequences are SGHTS and YDEGEE. This chain's CDR3 is CASSLGTSGVTDTQYF. DNA of the CDR3: TGTGCCAGCAGCTTGGGGACTAGCGGGGTCACAGATACGCAGTATTTT.

The CDR3 DNA is TGTGCCAGCAGGGATGGGTACCAAGAGACCCAGTACTTC. Translation: CASRDGYQETQYF. The J gene is TRBJ2-5, the V gene TRBV2; D gene ambiguous. V lost 6 bases and J lost 0, with 8 bases in between. CDR1 and CDR2 from the germline V gene are SNHLY and FYNNEI. CDR3 length equals 13 residues.

This clone came up a few times. The CDR3 sequence is CASSSGQGETQYF. The CDR3 DNA sequence: TGTGCCAGCAGCTCCGGACAGGGTGAGACCCAGTACTTC. The chain uses TRBV7-3 and TRBJ2-5; 8 positions agree with TRBD1. This CDR3 region has 13 residues. CDR1 and CDR2 (germline): SGHTA, FQGTGA. V lost 4 bases to trimming and J lost 5 bases; unmatched junction nucleotides: 3.

As regards this clone: The same CDR3 also results from other DNA sequences found in this sample. The gene calls are TRBV29-1 and TRBJ1-1; TRBD1 agrees at 7 bases. The V gene's germline CDR1 is SQVTM and CDR2 ANQGSEA. Unmatched junction bases numbered 10, after V lost 4 bases and J lost 11 bases. The CDR3 contains 12 residues. CDR3 sequence reads: CSVVRGPGEAFF. CDR3 nucleotide sequence: TGCAGCGTTGTAAGGGGGCCAGGGGAGGCTTTCTTT.

The chain employs TRBV6-5 and TRBJ1-2, with a weak D call TRBD1 (6 bases). The CDR3 has 12 amino acids. Per the germline V gene, CDR1 is MNHEY and CDR2 is SVGAGI. Trimming stripped 7 bases from V and 8 bases from J, with 14 bases between. CDR3 coding DNA: TGTGCCAGCAAACCTAAAGACAGGGGCTACACCTTC. This codes for CASKPKDRGYTF.

The chain couples TRBV18 to TRBJ1-2; D gene uncertain. The germline V and J ends were trimmed by 2 bases and 13 bases, with 17 bases remaining between them. Germline V lookup: CDR1 KGHSH, CDR2 LQKENI. CDR3 size: 13 residues. The CDR3 DNA reads TGTGCCAGCTCACCAGCAGAACTCGGGGTTTGCACCTTC. This sequence encodes CASSPAELGVCTF. The whole variable domain, remainder taken from reference TRBV18 and TRBJ1-2, is NAGVMQNPRHLVRRRGQEARLRCSPMKGHSHVYWYRQLPEEGLKFMVYLQKENIIDESGMPKERFSAEFPKEGPSILRIQQVVRGDSAAYFCASSPAELGVCTFGSGTRLTVV.

This chain links TRBV2 with TRBJ2-5; 7 bases line up with TRBD1. J lost 2 bases, V lost 4 bases, and 10 bases had no gene match. CDR1 is SNHLY, CDR2 FYNNEI, per germline. The CDR3 sequence is 16 residues long. This chain's CDR3 is CASSVSLQGRQETQYF. The CDR3 DNA follows: TGTGCCAGCAGTGTAAGCCTACAGGGGCGGCAAGAGACCCAGTACTTC.

The chain employs TRBV15 and TRBJ2-1, with D perhaps TRBD2 (7 bases). The CDR3 runs to 14 residues. V was cut by 3 bases and J by 14 bases, with 20 bases left in between. Per germline, CDR1 LNHNV and CDR2 YYDKDF (reference sequence). CDR3 loop: CATSRNRGGRIEFF. In nucleotides, the CDR3 is TGTGCCACCAGCAGGAATAGGGGGGGACGTATCGAGTTCTTC.

This clone was recorded a few times. This sequence joins TRBV29-1 and TRBJ2-3; 11 bases agree with TRBD2. Germline CDR1 and CDR2: SQVTM and ANQGSEA. The CDR3 is made up of 15 amino acids. V trimming: 5 bases; J trimming: 2 bases; junction bases outside the gene matches: 6. CDR3 in amino acids: CSVPTSGGATDTQYF. The CDR3 DNA reads TGCAGCGTTCCTACTAGCGGGGGAGCCACAGATACGCAGTATTTT.

The sample holds many counts of this clone. This chain links TRBV6-5 with TRBJ1-6, with D perhaps matching TRBD1 (5 bases). The CDR3 spans 15 residues. The V and J ends lost 7 bases and 10 bases respectively, with 20 bases between them. From germline, CDR1 is MNHEY and CDR2 SVGAGI. CDR3 sequence reads: CASTQGAGRGSPLHF. In DNA, the CDR3 is TGTGCCAGCACCCAAGGGGCAGGGCGTGGATCACCCCTCCACTTT.

V and J are TRBV6-5 and TRBJ2-6, with TRBD1 as a possible D gene (5 bases). The CDR3 is 15 amino acids. The V end was cut by 4 bases, the J end by 0 bases, with 7 bases between. CDR1 is MNHEY and CDR2 is SVGAGI in the germline V gene. This CDR3 reads CASSSQGSGANVLTF. CDR3 DNA sequence: TGTGCCAGCAGTTCTCAGGGCTCTGGGGCCAACGTCCTGACTTTC.

The V call is TRBV27, the J call TRBJ2-3, with 7 positions matching TRBD1. Germline assignment: CDR1 MNHEY and CDR2 SMNVEV (reference sequence). The ends lost 5 bases at V and 0 bases at J; junction bases unmatched: 8. The CDR3 spans 16 residues. The CDR3, as DNA: TGTGCCAGCAGTCTGAACAGGGGAATCAGCACAGATACGCAGTATTTT. Its protein is CASSLNRGISTDTQYF.

CDR3 nucleotide sequence: TGTGCCAGCACCTTGACGGAGACCGGCTACACCTTC. It codes for CASTLTETGYTF. This sequence joins TRBV6-1 and TRBJ1-2, with no clear D. From germline, CDR1 is MNHNS and CDR2 SASEGT. V lost 7 bases, J lost 8 bases, and 14 bases lay in between. CDR3 length equals 12 residues.

This chain connects TRBV6-4 to TRBJ2-7; D may correspond to TRBD1 or TRBD2 (5 bases each). V gave up 9 bases and J gave up 0 bases, with 6 bases separating them. The germline V gene encodes CDR1 MRHNA and CDR2 SNTAGT. The CDR3 extends over 11 amino acids. The CDR3 nucleotides are TGTGCCAGGGGGGACTCCTACGAGCAGTACTTC. It encodes CARGDSYEQYF.

The V and J genes are TRBV9 and TRBJ2-1; 8 bases line up with TRBD1. V gave up 3 bases and J gave up 4 bases; unmatched junction bases: 6. The CDR3 is 15 amino acids. Germline CDR1 is SGDLS and CDR2 is YYNGEE. CDR3 DNA: TGTGCCAGCAGCGCCAAACAGGGGGAATACAATGAGCAGTTCTTC. This codes for CASSAKQGEYNEQFF.

This sequence joins TRBV27 and TRBJ2-7, with D perhaps TRBD1 (6 bases). The V gene's germline CDR1 is MNHEY and CDR2 SMNVEV (reference sequence). V was trimmed by 8 bases and J by 3 bases, leaving 17 bases between them. CDR3 size: 14 residues. The CDR3 sequence: CASGTGTRIYEQYF. The CDR3 DNA follows: TGTGCCAGCGGGACCGGGACAAGGATCTACGAGCAGTACTTC.

The J gene is TRBJ2-3, the V gene TRBV2; maybe TRBD1 (5 bases). The CDR3 runs to 15 residues. Germline V gene sequence: CDR1 SNHLY, CDR2 FYNNEI. Trimming removed 0 bases from V and 2 bases from J, with 9 bases in between. In nucleotides, the CDR3 is TGTGCCAGCAGTGAAGCGCACAGGCCCACAGATACGCAGTATTTT. It is translated as CASSEAHRPTDTQYF.

V usage is TRBV12-5 and J usage is TRBJ2-5, with 8 bases lining up with TRBD1. This CDR3 comprises 15 residues. Germline-derived CDR1 and CDR2 are LGHNT and FRNRAP. V shed 6 bases, J shed 0 bases, and the junction held 6 bases outside the gene matches. CDR3: CASGRTGLYQETQYF. The CDR3 nucleotides read TGTGCTAGTGGCCGGACAGGGTTGTACCAAGAGACCCAGTACTTC.